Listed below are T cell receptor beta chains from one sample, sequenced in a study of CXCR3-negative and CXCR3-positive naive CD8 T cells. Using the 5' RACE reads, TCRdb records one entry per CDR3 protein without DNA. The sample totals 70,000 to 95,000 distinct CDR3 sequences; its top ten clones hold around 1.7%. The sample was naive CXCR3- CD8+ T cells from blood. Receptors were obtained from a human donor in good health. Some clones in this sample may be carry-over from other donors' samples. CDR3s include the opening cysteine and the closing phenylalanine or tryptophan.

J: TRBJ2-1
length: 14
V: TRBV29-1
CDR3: CSALRRDRFNEQFF

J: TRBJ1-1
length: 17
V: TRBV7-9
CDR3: CASSSLIGQGPNTEAFF

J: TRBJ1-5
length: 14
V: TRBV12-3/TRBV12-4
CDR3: CASSSRAGLEPQHF

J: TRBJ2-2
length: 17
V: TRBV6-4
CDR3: CASSPGTGGADTGELFF

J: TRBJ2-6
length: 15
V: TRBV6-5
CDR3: CASSPTEPGANVLTF

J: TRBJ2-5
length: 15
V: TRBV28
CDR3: CASSPPLGKAETQYF

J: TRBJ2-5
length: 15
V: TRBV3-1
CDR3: CASSQEVGIQETQYF

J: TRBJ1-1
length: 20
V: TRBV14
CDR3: CASSPSGGIREKDTNTEAFF

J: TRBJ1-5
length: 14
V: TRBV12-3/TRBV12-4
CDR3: CASSPRSLFQPQHF

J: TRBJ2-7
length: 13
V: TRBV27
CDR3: CASQMTGGNEQYF

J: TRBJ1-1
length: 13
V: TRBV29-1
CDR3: CSAPGPGGPEAFF

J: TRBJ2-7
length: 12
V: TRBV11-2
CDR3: CASSLDQYEQYF

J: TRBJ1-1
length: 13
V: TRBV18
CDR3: CASLPPGGTEAFF

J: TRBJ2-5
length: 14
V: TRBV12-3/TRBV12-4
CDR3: CASSWQGAQETQYF

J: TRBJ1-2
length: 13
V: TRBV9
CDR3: CASRKGANYGYTF

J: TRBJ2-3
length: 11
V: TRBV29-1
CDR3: CSVIITDTQYF

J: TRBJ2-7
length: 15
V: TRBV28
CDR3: CACSLRPSLSYEQYF

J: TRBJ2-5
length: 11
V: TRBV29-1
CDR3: CSASGLGTQYF

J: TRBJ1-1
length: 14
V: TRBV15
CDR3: CATSRGDSNTEAFF

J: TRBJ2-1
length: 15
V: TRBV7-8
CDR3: CASSFARGPGNEQFF